This T cell receptor (beta chain) is drawn from a study of cytomegalovirus exposure and HLA in healthy donors. V lost 0 bases and J 2 bases, leaving 16 bases between the germline ends. The germline CDR1 and CDR2 sequences are MNHEY and SMNVEV (reference sequence). This CDR3 spans 18 amino acids. Broader study findings: Beyond CMV serostatus, there was no information to go on about immune exposure. HLA restriction was apparent for most CMV-associated TCR beta chains in a later analysis. Being productive about 87% or about 30% of the time was typical of most TCR beta V segments in an earlier analysis.

The PCR ran on 60 Vbeta and 13 Jbeta primers. Repertoires were generated with immunoSEQ multiplex PCR, while TCRdb's copy carries only in-frame clones and drops some. This sample carries 100,000 or so clones, 76% of them seen once, and the ten largest clones take 4% to 5.5%. About this clone: Its antigen remains unidentified.

The material sequenced was PBMCs. J is TRBJ2-2 and V is TRBV27, with no clear D. This clonotype was obtained from a man aged 30 to 45 in good health and CMV-seropositive. For the CDR3, the DNA is TGTGCCAGCAGTTTATCCATTTTGACAAGCTTAAACACCGGGGAGCTGTTTTTT. It specifies CASSLSILTSLNTGELFF.